This entry is about one TCR beta chain. What it recognizes is unknown. Through a sample-barcoded 5' primer and a J-beta primer mix, a second PCR was run for roughly 6 to 11 cycles. TCRdb re-called the 5' RACE reads through MiXCR, storing one row per CDR3 protein. The sample lists about 770,000 distinct CDR3 sequences, around 42% seen once, with about 19% in the top ten. Deletions cut 7 bases from V and 8 bases from J, with 24 bases between. This CDR3 spans 16 amino acids. Germline CDR1 MGHRA, CDR2 YSYEKL. This sample was taken from a study of blood T cells in healthy people across ages. Study-wide findings and caveats: Getting older went along with TCR beta diversity per million T cells dropping roughly linearly. Among long-lived donors, naive CD4+ cells were more numerous and diversity higher than in aged donors. Not knowing donor CMV status may have confounded expanded clonotype changes.

This receptor was taken from a man in his 60s in good health. This sequence joins TRBV4-1 and TRBJ2-1, with D possibly matching TRBD1 (6 bases). Sequenced sample: blood. The chain's CDR3 is CASTQRQALGTDEQFF. CDR3 bases: TGCGCCAGCACCCAGCGACAGGCGCTTGGTACAGATGAGCAGTTCTTC.